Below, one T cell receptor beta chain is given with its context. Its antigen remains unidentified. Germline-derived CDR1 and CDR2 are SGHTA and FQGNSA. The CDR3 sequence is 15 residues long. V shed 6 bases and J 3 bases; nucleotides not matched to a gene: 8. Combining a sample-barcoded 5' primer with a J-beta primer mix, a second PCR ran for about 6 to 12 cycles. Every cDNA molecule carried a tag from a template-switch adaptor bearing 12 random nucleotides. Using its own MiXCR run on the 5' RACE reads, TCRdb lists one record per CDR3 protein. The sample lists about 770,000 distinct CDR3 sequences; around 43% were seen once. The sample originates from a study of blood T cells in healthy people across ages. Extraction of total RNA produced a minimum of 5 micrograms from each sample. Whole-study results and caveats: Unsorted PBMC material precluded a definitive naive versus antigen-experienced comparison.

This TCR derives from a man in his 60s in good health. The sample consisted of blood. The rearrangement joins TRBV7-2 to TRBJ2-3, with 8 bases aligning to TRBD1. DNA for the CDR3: TGTGCCAGCAGTCCAGGGGGCAAGGGGACAGATACGCAGTATTTT. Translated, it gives CASSPGGKGTDTQYF.